The 12 T cell receptor beta chains below were found in one sample sequenced in a study of T cells expressing NK-cell markers. TCRdb reprocessed the 5' RACE reads, keeping one entry per CDR3 protein, no DNA. Its clone listing holds 250,000 to 300,000 distinct CDR3 sequences. Sequences were obtained from blood T cells: a sorted CD56 or NKG2C T cell subset, CD4+ or CD8+ T cells, or bulk PBMC T cells (not recorded which). These receptors all stem from a woman between 18 and 69 years old in good health.

The chain is built from TRBV20-1 and TRBJ1-2; the TCRdb call, TRBD1, lacks DNA for checking. The CDR3 is 14 amino acids. Looked up from germline, CDR1 is DFQATT and CDR2 is SNEGSKA (reference sequence). The CDR3 spells CSARAGQGHYGYTF.

The chain links TRBV11-2 to TRBJ1-2; lacking DNA, the TRBD1 call made by TCRdb goes unchecked. The CDR3 runs to 13 residues. CDR1 SGHAT and CDR2 FQNNGV come from the germline V gene. The CDR3 is CASSLSGTGGYTF. The whole variable domain, filled in from reference TRBV11-2 and TRBJ1-2, reads EAGVAQSPRYKIIEKRQSVAFWCNPISGHATLYWYQQILGQGPKLLIQFQNNGVVDDSQLPKDRFSAERLKGVDSTLKIQPAKLEDSAVYLCASSLSGTGGYTFGSGTRLTVV.

The CDR3 region is CASSFVILGEKLFF. V usage is TRBV7-2 and J usage is TRBJ1-4. The CDR3 has 14 amino acids. CDR1 is SGHTA and CDR2 is FQGNSA in the germline V gene.

The genes are TRBV5-1 and TRBJ1-1; TCRdb picks TRBD1, but there is no DNA to check that call. The CDR3 has 14 amino acids. Germline CDR1 is SGHRS and CDR2 is YFSETQ. This chain's CDR3 is CASSQQGSGAEAFF.

The gene calls are TRBV20-1 and TRBJ2-7. In germline, CDR1 is DFQATT, CDR2 SNEGSKA (reference sequence). There are 13 residues in the CDR3. The CDR3 here is CSASPNGLNEQYF.

This chain uses TRBV5-1 with TRBJ2-3; as DNA is missing, the TRBD1 call by TCRdb cannot be tested. The CDR3 is 16 amino acids. Germline V gene lookup returns CDR1 SGHRS and CDR2 YFSETQ. The CDR3 spells CASSRQGVGQTDTQYF.

This chain connects TRBV28 to TRBJ2-7; TCRdb calls TRBD1, which cannot be checked without DNA. Germline CDR1 MDHEN, CDR2 SYDVKM. The CDR3 sequence is 14 residues long. The CDR3 protein is CASSFTLEAYEQYF.

This sequence joins TRBV11-1 and TRBJ2-1; absent DNA, TCRdb's TRBD2 call cannot be checked. The CDR3 is 15 amino acids. The V gene's germline CDR1 is SGHAT and CDR2 FQDESV (reference sequence). CDR3 region: CASSSLAGGDNEQFF.

The chain joins TRBV6-5 to TRBJ2-2. The germline gives CDR1 MNHEY, CDR2 SVGAGI. The CDR3 runs 12 residues. The CDR3 spells CASSHWGGELFF.

The rearrangement uses TRBV6-1 and TRBJ2-1; TCRdb's assignment of TRBD1 cannot be checked, as there is no DNA. The CDR3 covers 14 residues. In germline, CDR1 is MNHNS, CDR2 SASEGT. This CDR3 reads CASRDRVLNNEQFF.

The V call is TRBV3-1, the J call TRBJ2-1. This CDR3 region has 16 residues. Germline assignment: CDR1 LGHDT and CDR2 YNNKEL (reference sequence). This CDR3 is CASSARLGVSSNEQFF.

The J gene is TRBJ2-5, the V gene TRBV7-8; TCRdb outputs TRBD1, but without DNA this stays unchecked. The CDR3 consists of 16 residues. Germline V gene sequence: CDR1 SGHVS, CDR2 FQNEAQ. This CDR3 reads CASSPRSSGAEETQYF.